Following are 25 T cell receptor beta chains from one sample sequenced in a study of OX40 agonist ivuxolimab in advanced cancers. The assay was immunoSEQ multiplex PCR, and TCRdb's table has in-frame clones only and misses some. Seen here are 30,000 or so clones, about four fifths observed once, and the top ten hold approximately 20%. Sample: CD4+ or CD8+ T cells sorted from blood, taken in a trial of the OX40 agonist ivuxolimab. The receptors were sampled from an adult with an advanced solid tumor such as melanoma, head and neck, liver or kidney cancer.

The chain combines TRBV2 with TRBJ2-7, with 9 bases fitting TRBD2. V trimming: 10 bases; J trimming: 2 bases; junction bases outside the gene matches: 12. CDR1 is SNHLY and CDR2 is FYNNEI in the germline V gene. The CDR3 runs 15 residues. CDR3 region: CATQKRTSAAYEQYF. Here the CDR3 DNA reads TGTGCCACCCAGAAGAGGACTAGCGCGGCCTACGAGCAGTACTTC.

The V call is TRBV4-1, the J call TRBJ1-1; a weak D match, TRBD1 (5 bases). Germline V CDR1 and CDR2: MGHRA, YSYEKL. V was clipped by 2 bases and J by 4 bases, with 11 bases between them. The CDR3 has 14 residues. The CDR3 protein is CASSQSGDGTEAFF. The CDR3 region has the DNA TGCGCCAGCAGCCAATCGGGGGACGGCACTGAAGCTTTCTTT.

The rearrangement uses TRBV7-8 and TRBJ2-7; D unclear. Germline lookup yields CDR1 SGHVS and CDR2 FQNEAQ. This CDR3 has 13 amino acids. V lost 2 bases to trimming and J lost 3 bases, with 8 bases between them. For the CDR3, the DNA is TGTGCCAGCAGCTTAATGTGGAGCTACGAGCAGTACTTC. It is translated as CASSLMWSYEQYF.

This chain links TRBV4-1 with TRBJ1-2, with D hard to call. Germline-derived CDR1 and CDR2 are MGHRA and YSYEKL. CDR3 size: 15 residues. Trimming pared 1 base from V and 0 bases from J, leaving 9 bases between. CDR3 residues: CASSQVGGANYGYTF. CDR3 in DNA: TGCGCCAGCAGCCAAGTGGGCGGGGCTAACTATGGCTACACCTTC.

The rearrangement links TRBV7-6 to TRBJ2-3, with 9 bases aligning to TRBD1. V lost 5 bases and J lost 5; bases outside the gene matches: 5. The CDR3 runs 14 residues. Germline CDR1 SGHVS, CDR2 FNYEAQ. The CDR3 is CASSPTGGGDTQYF. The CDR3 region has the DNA TGTGCCAGCAGCCCGACAGGGGGGGGAGATACGCAGTATTTT. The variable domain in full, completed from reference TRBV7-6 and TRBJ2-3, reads GAGVSQSPRYKVTKRGQDVALRCDPISGHVSLYWYRQALGQGPEFLTYFNYEAQQDKSGLPNDRFSAERPEGSISTLTIQRTEQRDSAMYRCASSPTGGGDTQYFGPGTRLTVL.

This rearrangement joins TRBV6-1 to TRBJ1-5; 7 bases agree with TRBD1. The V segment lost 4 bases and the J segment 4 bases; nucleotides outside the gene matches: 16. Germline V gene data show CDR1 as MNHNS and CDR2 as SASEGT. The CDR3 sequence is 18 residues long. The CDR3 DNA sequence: TGTGCCAGCAGTGTTGCACGACAGGGAGTTACGTATAATCAGCCCCAGCATTTT. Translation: CASSVARQGVTYNQPQHF.

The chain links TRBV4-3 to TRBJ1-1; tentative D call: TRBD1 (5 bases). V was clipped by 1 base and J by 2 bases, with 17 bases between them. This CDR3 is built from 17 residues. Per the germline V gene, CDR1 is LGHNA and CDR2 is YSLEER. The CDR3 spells CASSQGATREVNTEAFF. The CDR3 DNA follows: TGCGCCAGCAGCCAAGGGGCCACCAGGGAGGTTAACACTGAAGCTTTCTTT.

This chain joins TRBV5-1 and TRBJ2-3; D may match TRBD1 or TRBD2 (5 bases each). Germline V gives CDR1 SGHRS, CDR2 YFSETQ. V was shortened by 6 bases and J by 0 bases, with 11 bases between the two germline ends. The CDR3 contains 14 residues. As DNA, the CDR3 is TGCGCCAGCAACGGGGCTCGTAGCACAGATACGCAGTATTTT. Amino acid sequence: CASNGARSTDTQYF.

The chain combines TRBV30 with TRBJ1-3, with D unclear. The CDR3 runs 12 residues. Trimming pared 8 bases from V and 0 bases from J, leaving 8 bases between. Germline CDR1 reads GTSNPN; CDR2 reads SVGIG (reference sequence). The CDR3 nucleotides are TGTGCCGTAAAACTCTCTGGAAACACCATATATTTT. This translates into CAVKLSGNTIYF. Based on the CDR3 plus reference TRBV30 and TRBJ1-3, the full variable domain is SQTIHQWPATLVQPVGSPLSLECTVEGTSNPNLYWYRQAAGRGLQLLFYSVGIGQISSEVPQNLSASRPQDRQFILSSKKLLLSDSGFYLCAVKLSGNTIYFGEGSWLTVV.

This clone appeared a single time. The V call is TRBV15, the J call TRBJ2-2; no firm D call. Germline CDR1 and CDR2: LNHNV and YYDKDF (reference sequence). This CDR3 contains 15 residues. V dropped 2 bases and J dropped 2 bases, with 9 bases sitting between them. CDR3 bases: TGTGCCACCAGCAGATCGGGTGTCAACACCGGGGAGCTGTTTTTT. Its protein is CATSRSGVNTGELFF.

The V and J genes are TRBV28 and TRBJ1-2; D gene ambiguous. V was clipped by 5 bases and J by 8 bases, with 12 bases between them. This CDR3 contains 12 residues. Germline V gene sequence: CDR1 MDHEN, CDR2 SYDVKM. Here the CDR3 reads CASSPATPGYTF. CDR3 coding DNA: TGTGCCAGCAGTCCCGCCACCCCGGGCTACACCTTC.

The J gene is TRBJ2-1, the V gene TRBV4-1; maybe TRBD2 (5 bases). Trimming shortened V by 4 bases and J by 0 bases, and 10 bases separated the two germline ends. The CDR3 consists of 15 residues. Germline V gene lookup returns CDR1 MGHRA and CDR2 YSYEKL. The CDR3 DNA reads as TGCGCCAGCAGCCTCTCGGGGAGCTCCTACAATGAGCAGTTCTTC. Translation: CASSLSGSSYNEQFF.

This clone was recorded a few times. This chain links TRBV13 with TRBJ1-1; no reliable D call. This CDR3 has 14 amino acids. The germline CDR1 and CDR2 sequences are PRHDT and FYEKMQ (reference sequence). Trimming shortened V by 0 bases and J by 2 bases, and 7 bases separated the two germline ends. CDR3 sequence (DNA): TGTGCCAGCAGCTTAGGGGTTGTAAACACTGAAGCTTTCTTT. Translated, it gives CASSLGVVNTEAFF. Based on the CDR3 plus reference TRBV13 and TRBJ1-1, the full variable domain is AAGVIQSPRHLIKEKRETATLKCYPIPRHDTVYWYQQGPGQDPQFLISFYEKMQSDKGSIPDRFSAQQFSDYHSELNMSSLELGDSALYFCASSLGVVNTEAFFGQGTRLTVV.

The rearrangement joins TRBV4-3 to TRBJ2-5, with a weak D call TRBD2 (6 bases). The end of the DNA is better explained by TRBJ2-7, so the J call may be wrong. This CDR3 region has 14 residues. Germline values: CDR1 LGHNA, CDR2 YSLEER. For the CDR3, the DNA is TGCGCCAGCAGCCAAGGTACAGGAGGGAACGAGCAGTACTTC. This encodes CASSQGTGGNEQYF.

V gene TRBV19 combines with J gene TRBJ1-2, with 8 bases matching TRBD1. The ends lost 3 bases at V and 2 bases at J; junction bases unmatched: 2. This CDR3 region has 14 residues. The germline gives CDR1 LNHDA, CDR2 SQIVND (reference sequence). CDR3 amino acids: CASSIQGANYGYTF. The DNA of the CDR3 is TGTGCCAGTAGTATCCAGGGGGCCAACTATGGCTACACCTTC.

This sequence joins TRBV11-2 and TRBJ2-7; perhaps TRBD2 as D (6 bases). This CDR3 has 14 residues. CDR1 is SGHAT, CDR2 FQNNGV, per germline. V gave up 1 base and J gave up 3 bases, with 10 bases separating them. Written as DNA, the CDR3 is TGTGCCAGCAGCTTAGGGGGTAGCGGCTACGAGCAGTACTTC. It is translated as CASSLGGSGYEQYF.

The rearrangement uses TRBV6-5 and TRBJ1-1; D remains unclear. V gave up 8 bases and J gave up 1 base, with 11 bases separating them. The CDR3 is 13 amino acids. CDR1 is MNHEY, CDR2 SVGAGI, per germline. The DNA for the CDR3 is TGTGCCAGCGGTCCCAACGGGAACACTGAAGCTTTCTTT. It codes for CASGPNGNTEAFF.

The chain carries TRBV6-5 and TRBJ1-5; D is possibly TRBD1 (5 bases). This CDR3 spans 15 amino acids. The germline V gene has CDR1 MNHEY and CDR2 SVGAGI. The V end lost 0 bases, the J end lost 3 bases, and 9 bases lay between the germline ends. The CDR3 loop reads CASSYSGESNQPQHF. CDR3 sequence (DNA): TGTGCCAGCAGTTACTCAGGGGAGTCCAATCAGCCCCAGCATTTT.

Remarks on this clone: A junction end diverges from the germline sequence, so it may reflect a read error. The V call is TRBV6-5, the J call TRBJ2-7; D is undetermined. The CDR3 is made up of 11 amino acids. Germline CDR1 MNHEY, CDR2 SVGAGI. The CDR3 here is CASSDSYEQYF. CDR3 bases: TGTGCCAGCAGTGACTCCTACGAGCAGTACTTC.

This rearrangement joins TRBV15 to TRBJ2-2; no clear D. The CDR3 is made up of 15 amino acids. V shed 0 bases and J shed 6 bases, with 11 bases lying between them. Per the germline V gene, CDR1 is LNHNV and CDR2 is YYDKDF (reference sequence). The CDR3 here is CATSRDRRIAGELFF. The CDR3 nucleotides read TGTGCCACCAGCAGAGATAGACGAATCGCCGGGGAGCTGTTTTTT.

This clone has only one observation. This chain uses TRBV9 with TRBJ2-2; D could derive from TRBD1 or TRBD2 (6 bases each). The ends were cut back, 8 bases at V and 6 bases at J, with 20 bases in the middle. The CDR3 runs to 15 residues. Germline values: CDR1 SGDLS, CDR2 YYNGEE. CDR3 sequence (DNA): TGTGCCAGTAAACCCGGGGGCGCTTTGTCCGGGGAGCTGTTTTTT. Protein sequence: CASKPGGALSGELFF.

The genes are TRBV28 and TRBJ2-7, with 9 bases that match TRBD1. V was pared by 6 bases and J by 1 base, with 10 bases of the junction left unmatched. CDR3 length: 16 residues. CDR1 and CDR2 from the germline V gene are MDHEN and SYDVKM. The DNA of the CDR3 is TGTGCCAGCAGCTCGGGTGGGGGGACAGGGTCCTACGAGCAGTACTTC. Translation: CASSSGGGTGSYEQYF.

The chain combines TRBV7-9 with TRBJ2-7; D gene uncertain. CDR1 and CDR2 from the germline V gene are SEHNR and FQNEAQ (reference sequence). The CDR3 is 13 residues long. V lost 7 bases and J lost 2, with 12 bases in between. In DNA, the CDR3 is TGTGCCAGCACAGCTTGGGATACCTACGAGCAGTACTTC. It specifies CASTAWDTYEQYF.

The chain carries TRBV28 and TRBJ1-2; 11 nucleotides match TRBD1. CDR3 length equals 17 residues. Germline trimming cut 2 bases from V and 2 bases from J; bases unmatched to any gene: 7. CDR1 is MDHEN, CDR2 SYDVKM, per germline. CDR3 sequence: CASSLPLGQGANYGYTF. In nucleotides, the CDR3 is TGTGCCAGCAGTTTACCTCTCGGACAGGGGGCGAACTATGGCTACACCTTC.

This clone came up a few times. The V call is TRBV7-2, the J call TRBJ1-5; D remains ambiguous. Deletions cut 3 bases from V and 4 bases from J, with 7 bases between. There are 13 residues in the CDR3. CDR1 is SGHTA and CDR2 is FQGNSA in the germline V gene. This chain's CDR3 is CASSFYANQPQHF. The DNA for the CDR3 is TGTGCCAGCAGCTTTTATGCGAATCAGCCCCAGCATTTT.